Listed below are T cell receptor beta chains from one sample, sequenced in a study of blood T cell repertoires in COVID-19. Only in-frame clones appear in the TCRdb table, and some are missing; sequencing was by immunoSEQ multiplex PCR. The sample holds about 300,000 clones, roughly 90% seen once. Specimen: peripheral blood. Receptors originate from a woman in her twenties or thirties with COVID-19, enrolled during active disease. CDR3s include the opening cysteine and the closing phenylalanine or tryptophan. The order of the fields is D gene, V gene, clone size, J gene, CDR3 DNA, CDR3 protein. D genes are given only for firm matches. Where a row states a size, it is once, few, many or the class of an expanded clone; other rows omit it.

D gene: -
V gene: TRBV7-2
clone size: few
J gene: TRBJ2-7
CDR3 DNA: TGTGCCAGCAGCTTAGCGCGCGTTGGGGGGAGCTCCTACGAGCAGTACTTC
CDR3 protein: CASSLARVGGSSYEQYF

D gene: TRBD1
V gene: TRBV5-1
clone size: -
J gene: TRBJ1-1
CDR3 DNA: TGCGCCAGCAGCTTTCAATGGACAGGGAGGGACACTGAAGCTTTCTTT
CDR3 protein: CASSFQWTGRDTEAFF

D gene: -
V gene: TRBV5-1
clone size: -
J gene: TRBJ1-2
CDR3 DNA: TGCGCCAGCAGCTCACGGACAGACGCGAATCGAGGCTACACCTTC
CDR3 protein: CASSSRTDANRGYTF

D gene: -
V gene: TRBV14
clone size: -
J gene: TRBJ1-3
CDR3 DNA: TGTGCCAGCAGCCCGGTCGGTTTATATTCGAACACCATATATTTT
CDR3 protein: CASSPVGLYSNTIYF

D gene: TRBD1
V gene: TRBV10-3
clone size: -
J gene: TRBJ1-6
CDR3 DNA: TGTGCCATCAGTGAGGGACAGGGAACAGGGAATTCACCCCTCCACTTT
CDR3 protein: CAISEGQGTGNSPLHF

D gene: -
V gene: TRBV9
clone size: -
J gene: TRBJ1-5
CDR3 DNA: TGTGCCAGCAGCCGAGACACCAATCAGCCCCAGCATTTT
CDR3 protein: CASSRDTNQPQHF

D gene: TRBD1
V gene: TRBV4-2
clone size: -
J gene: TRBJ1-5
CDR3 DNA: TGTGCCAGCAGCCAAGTGCAGGGGGCTCCGGATCAGCCCCAGCATTTT
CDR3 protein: CASSQVQGAPDQPQHF

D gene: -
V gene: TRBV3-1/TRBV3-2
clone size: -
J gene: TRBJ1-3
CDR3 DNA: TGTGCCAGCAGCCAAAAGGGGGGAAACACCATATATTTT
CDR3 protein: CASSQKGGNTIYF

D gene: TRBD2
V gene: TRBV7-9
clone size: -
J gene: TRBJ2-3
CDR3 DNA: TGTGCCAGCAGCATTAGCGGGGGGCGTACAGATACGCAGTATTTT
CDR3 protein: CASSISGGRTDTQYF

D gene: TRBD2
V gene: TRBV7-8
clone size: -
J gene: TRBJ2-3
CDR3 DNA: TGTGCCAGCAGCTTCCCGCGGGGGAGCCCCACAGATACGCAGTATTTT
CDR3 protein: CASSFPRGSPTDTQYF

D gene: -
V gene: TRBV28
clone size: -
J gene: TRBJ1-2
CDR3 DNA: TGTGCCAGCCTAACGGGAGCAGGGTCTGGCTACACCTTC
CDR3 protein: CASLTGAGSGYTF

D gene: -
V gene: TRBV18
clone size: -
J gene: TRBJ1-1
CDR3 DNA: TGTGCCAGCTCACCACCGTTAGCTGAAGCTTTCTTT
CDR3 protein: CASSPPLAEAFF

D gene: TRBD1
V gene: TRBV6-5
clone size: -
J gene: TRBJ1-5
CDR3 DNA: TGTGCCAGCAGTTGGGACAGGGGAAGTCAGCCCCAGCATTTT
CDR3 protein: CASSWDRGSQPQHF

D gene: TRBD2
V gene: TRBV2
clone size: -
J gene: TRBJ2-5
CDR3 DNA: TGTGCCAGCAGTGGGGGTAGCGGGGTTGAGACCCAGTACTTC
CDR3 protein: CASSGGSGVETQYF

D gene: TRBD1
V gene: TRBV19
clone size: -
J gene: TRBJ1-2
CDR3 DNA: TGTGCCAGTAGTATGCAGGGGGTTCTCGTTGGCTACACCTTC
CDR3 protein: CASSMQGVLVGYTF

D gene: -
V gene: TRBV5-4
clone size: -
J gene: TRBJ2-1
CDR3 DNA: TGTGCCAGCAGCTTAGGAGGGGGGGAGGCGCGTGAGCAGTTCTTC
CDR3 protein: CASSLGGGEAREQFF

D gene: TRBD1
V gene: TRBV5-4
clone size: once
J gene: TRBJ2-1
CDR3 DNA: TGTGCCAGCAGCTCGGGACAGGAGTCTGGCAATGAGCAGTTCTTC
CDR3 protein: CASSSGQESGNEQFF

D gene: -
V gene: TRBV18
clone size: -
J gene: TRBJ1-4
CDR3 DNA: TGTGCCAGCTCACCTCAGGAGGTGGGAGAAAAACTGTTTTTT
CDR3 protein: CASSPQEVGEKLFF

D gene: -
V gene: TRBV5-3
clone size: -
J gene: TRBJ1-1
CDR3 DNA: TGTGCCAGAAGCTTGGGGGCACACATGAACACTGAAGCTTTCTTT
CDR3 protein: CARSLGAHMNTEAFF

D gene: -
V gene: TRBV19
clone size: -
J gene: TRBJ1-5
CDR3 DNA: TGTGCCAGTGGGGGGGGGTCTAGTCAGCCCCAGCATTTT
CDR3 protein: CASGGGSSQPQHF

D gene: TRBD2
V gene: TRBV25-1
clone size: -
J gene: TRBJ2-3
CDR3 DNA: TGTGCCAGCAGTGCCCTAGCGGGGGGCCCTTTGGATACGCAGTATTTT
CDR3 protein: CASSALAGGPLDTQYF

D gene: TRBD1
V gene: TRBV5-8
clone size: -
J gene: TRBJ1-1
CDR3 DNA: TGTGCCAGCAGCCCTGGGACAGGGCTACTTGAAGCTTTCTTT
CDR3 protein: CASSPGTGLLEAFF

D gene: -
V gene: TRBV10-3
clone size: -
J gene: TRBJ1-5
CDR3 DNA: TGTGCCATCAGTGAGTCAGGAGGGGACAATCAGCCCCAGCATTTT
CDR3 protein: CAISESGGDNQPQHF

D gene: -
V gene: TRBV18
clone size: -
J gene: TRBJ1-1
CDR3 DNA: TGTGCCAGCTCACCTACCCAGGGGAACACTGAAGCTTTCTTT
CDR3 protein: CASSPTQGNTEAFF

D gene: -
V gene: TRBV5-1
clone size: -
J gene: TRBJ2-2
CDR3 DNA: TGCGCCAGCAGCTTGGAACGGCTCCGGGGCACCGGGGAGCTGTTTTTT
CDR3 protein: CASSLERLRGTGELFF

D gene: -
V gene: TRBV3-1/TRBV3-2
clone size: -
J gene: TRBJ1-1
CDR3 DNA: TGTGCCAGCAGCCACGCGCAGGGGAACACTGAAGCTTTCTTT
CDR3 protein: CASSHAQGNTEAFF

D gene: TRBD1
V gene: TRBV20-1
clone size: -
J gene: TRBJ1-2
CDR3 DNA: TGCAGTGCTACTGACAGGGGCGGGGGCTATGGCTACACCTTC
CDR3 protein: CSATDRGGGYGYTF

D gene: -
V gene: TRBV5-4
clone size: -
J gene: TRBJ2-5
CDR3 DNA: TGTGCCAGCAGCTCCGCGAGCCTCCAAGAGACCCAGTACTTC
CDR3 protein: CASSSASLQETQYF

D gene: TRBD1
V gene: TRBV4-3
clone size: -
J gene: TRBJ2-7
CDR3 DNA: TGCGCCAGCAGCCTGGGACAGGGCTACGAGCAGTACTTC
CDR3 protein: CASSLGQGYEQYF

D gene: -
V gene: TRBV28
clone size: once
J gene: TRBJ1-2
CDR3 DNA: TGTGCCAGCAGCCTTCTAAACTATGGCTACACCTTC
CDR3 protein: CASSLLNYGYTF

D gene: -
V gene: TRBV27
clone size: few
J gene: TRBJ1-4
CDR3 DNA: TGTGCCAGCAGTTTATGGGGGGGTAGCACTAATGAAAAACTGTTTTTT
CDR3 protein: CASSLWGGSTNEKLFF

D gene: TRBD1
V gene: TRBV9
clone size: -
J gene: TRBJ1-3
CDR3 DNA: TGTGCCAGCAGCATCTCTGGACAGGGCGCTGGAAACACCATATATTTT
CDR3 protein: CASSISGQGAGNTIYF

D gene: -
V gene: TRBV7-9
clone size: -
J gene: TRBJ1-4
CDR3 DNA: TGTGCCAGCAGCTTAGCACTGGGAGGATCGGGGTTGGGTGAAAAACTGTTTTTT
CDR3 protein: CASSLALGGSGLGEKLFF

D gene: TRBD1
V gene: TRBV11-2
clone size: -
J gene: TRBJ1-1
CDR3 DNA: TGTGCCAGCAGCTTAGATCGGACAGGCGGGAACACTGAAGCTTTCTTT
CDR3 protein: CASSLDRTGGNTEAFF

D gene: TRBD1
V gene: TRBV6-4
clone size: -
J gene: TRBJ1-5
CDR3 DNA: TGTGCCAGCTCCAGAGAGGGGACAGGGGTTCACGGCAATCAGCCCCAGCATTTT
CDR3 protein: CASSREGTGVHGNQPQHF

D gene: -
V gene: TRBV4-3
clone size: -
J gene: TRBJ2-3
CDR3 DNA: TGCGCCAGCAGCCAAGATCCGGCGGGGCGCACAGATACGCAGTATTTT
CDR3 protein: CASSQDPAGRTDTQYF

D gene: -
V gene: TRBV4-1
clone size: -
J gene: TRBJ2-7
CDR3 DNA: TGCGCCAGCAGCCATGCAACCGGGACACCGTTATACGAGCAGTACTTC
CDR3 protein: CASSHATGTPLYEQYF